The rows below give T cell receptor beta chains drawn from one sample of a study of T cells after yellow fever vaccination. TCRdb re-called the 5' RACE reads with MiXCR, one entry per CDR3 protein. Of tens of thousands of distinct CDR3 sequences listed, less than 8% are singletons. Sequencing used CD8+ T cells not binding an NS4B(214-222) dextramer, sorted from PBMCs, obtained more than 35 days after the first yellow fever vaccination. The source is a young man who received the YFV17D yellow fever vaccine. The CDR3 runs from the conserved cysteine through the conserved F or W.

j_call,v_call,cdr3_aa
TRBJ1-1,TRBV7-9,CASSEGQGAGTEAFF
TRBJ1-2,TRBV6-5,CASAARSDYGYTF
TRBJ2-1,TRBV7-2,CASSLGFGGYDNEQFF
TRBJ2-1,TRBV11-3,CASSSGESPSNEQFF
TRBJ2-2,TRBV29-1,CSVDVASGGAIANTGELFF
TRBJ2-3,TRBV7-2,CASSLAIAPGTSGGAQDTQYF
TRBJ1-2,TRBV29-1,CSVWTGERAEDGYTF
TRBJ2-5,TRBV29-1,CSVEPLDSQETQYF
TRBJ2-2,TRBV9,CASSASRVGSTGELFF
TRBJ1-4,TRBV7-7,CASSLARTENEKLFF
TRBJ2-6,TRBV3-1,CASSQGWTASSGANVLTF
TRBJ2-3,TRBV18,CASSPDRGDTQYF
TRBJ1-1,TRBV4-1,CASSQDVPGGWNTEAFF
TRBJ1-1,TRBV4-3,CASSQDWVTNTEAFF
TRBJ1-1,TRBV7-8,CASILRRGARSEAFF
TRBJ2-1,TRBV6-2/TRBV6-3,CASIGFVNYNEQFF
TRBJ1-5,TRBV20-1,CSARLGPSNQPQHF
TRBJ1-1,TRBV4-1,CASSPGVSGGTEAFF
TRBJ2-5,TRBV7-9,CASSGGAAWETQYF
TRBJ2-1,TRBV12-3/TRBV12-4,CASSLANPGGWGIRSSYNEQFF
TRBJ2-7,TRBV20-1,CSARAGMQWHEQYF
TRBJ2-5,TRBV29-1,CSHGGLQETQYF
TRBJ2-1,TRBV7-8,CASSPPDYPKFNEQFF
TRBJ2-7,TRBV29-1,CSVGTASYEQYF
TRBJ2-1,TRBV5-1,CASSYSAGSYEQFF
TRBJ2-7,TRBV2,CASMIPPSRMDYEQYF
TRBJ2-7,TRBV13,CASSFPGGAYEQYF
TRBJ2-1,TRBV4-1,CASSQAGGHEQFF
TRBJ2-7,TRBV11-1,CASSLGGPLSEQYF
TRBJ2-7,TRBV6-2/TRBV6-3,CASSYQTGSIYEQYF
TRBJ2-6,TRBV9,CASSEWGSGANVLTF
TRBJ2-7,TRBV29-1,CSVVRQNSYEQYF
TRBJ2-1,TRBV7-6,CASSLYSYNEQFF
TRBJ1-6,TRBV6-1,CASSDQGASYNSPLHF
TRBJ2-7,TRBV4-1,CASSQVISNYEQYF
TRBJ2-7,TRBV5-5,CASSPGRAQYF
TRBJ1-2,TRBV4-3,CASSQGTGGEYGYTF
TRBJ2-4,TRBV20-1,CSASPIQGVAIQYF
TRBJ2-1,TRBV20-1,CSARAEEGAYNEQFF
TRBJ2-1,TRBV7-8,CASTSPGQGDEQFF
TRBJ1-1,TRBV4-1,CASSQERQTEAFF
TRBJ2-2,TRBV24-1,CATSDSRPDAGPATGELFF
TRBJ2-3,TRBV29-1,CSVEAWTSGGATDTQYF
TRBJ2-3,TRBV5-1,CASSLVSGGNTDTQYF
TRBJ2-1,TRBV7-9,CASSPRTSVIHNEQFF
TRBJ2-4,TRBV4-1,CASSHLGGNIQYF
TRBJ1-2,TRBV20-1,CSARDRDRGIYGYTF
TRBJ2-3,TRBV10-3,CAIGRLAGPGDTQYF
TRBJ2-1,TRBV4-2,CASSQSSYNEQFF
TRBJ1-1,TRBV7-2,CASGLGNTEAFF
TRBJ2-7,TRBV4-2,CASRHTGEGEQYF
TRBJ1-2,TRBV12-3/TRBV12-4,CASSWESERDSYTF
TRBJ2-1,TRBV7-9,CASSPRDRGRGEQFF
TRBJ1-4,TRBV27,CASSLSSNEKLFF
TRBJ2-6,TRBV4-1,CASSRAFPLGVITSGANVLTF
TRBJ2-5,TRBV12-3/TRBV12-4,CASSSAWRETQYF
TRBJ2-5,TRBV7-9,CASRSGGQETQYF
TRBJ2-1,TRBV5-1,CASSWTSGTGGYGNEQFF
TRBJ2-1,TRBV9,CASSGRGGQWEQFF
TRBJ1-6,TRBV6-6,CASSYSIGAPLHF